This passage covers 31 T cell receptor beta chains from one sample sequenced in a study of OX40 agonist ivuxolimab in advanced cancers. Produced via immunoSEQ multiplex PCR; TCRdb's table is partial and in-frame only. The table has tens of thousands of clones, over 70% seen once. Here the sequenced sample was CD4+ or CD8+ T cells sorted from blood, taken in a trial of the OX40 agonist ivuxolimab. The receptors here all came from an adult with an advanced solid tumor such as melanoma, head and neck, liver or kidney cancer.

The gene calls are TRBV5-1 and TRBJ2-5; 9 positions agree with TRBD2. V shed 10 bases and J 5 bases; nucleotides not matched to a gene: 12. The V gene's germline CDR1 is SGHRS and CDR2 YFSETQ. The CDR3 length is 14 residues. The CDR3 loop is CASSRGGAEETQYF. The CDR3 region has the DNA TGCGCCTCCTCCCGCGGGGGGGCTGAGGAGACCCAGTACTTC.

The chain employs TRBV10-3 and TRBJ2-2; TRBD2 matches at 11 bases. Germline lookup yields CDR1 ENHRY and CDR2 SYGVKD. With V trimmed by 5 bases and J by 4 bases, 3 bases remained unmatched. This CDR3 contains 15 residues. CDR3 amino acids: CAISLAGGGTGELFF. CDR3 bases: TGTGCCATCAGTTTAGCGGGAGGGGGCACCGGGGAGCTGTTTTTT.

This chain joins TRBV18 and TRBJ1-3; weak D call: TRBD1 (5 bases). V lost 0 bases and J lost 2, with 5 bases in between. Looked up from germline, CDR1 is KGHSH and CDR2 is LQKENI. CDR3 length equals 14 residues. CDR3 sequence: CASSPPQAGNTIYF. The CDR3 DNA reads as TGTGCCAGCTCACCACCACAGGCTGGAAACACCATATATTTT.

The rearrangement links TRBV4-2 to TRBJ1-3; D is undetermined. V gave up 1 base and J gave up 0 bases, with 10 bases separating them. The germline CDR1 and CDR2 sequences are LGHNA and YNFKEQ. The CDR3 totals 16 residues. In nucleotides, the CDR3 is TGTGCCAGCAGCCAAGCCGTGACGGGCTCTGGAAACACCATATATTTT. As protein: CASSQAVTGSGNTIYF.

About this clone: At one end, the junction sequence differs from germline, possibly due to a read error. The CDR3 reads CASSLDTGTGDEQYF. DNA for the CDR3: TGTGCCAGCAGTTTAGACACCGGGACAGGGGACGAGCAGTACTTC. This chain uses TRBV7-9 with TRBJ2-7, with TRBD1 identical over 10 bases. Germline V gene data show CDR1 as SEHNR and CDR2 as FQNEAQ (reference sequence). The length of the CDR3 is 15 residues.

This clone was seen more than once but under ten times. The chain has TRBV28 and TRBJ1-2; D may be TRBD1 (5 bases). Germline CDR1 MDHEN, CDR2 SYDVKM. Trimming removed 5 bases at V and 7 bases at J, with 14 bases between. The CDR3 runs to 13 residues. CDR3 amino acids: CASSTLLGGGYTF. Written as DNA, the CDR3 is TGTGCCAGCAGTACACTCCTCGGGGGTGGCTACACCTTC.

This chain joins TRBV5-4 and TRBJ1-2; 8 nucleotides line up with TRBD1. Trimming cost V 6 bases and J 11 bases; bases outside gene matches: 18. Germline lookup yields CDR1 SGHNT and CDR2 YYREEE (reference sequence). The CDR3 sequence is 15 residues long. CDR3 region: CASKTPRDRSIGYTF. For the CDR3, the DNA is TGTGCCAGCAAAACCCCCCGGGACAGGTCGATTGGGTACACCTTC. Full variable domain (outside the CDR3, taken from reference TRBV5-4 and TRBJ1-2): ETGVTQSPTHLIKTRGQQVTLRCSSQSGHNTVSWYQQALGQGPQFIFQYYREEENGRGNFPPRFSGLQFPNYSSELNVNALELDDSALYLCASKTPRDRSIGYTFGSGTRLTVV.

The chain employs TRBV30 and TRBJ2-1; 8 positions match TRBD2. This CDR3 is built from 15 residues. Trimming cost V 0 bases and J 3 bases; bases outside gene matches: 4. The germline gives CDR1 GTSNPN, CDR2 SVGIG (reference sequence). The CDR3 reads CAWSVESGSYNEQFF. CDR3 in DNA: TGTGCCTGGAGTGTGGAAAGCGGGAGCTACAATGAGCAGTTCTTC.

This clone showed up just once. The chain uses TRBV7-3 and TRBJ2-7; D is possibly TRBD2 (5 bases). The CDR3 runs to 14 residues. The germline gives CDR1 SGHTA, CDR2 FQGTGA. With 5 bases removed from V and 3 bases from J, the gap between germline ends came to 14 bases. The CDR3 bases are TGTGCCAGCAGCCAAAACCGGGGAGACTACGAGCAGTACTTC. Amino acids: CASSQNRGDYEQYF.

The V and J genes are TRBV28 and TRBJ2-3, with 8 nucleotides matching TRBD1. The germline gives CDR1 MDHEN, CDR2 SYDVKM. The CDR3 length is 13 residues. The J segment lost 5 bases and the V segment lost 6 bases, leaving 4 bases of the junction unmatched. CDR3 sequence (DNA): TGTGCCAGCAGGGGACAGGTGGTAGATACGCAGTATTTT. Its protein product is CASRGQVVDTQYF.

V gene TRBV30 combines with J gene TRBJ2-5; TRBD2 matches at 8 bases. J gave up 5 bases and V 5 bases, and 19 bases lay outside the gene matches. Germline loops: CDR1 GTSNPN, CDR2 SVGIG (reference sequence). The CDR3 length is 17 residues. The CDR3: CAWAPGSGRARGETQYF. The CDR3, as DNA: TGTGCCTGGGCCCCGGGGAGCGGGAGAGCGAGGGGGGAGACCCAGTACTTC. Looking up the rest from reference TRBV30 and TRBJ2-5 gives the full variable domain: SQTIHQWPATLVQPVGSPLSLECTVEGTSNPNLYWYRQAAGRGLQLLFYSVGIGQISSEVPQNLSASRPQDRQFILSSKKLLLSDSGFYLCAWAPGSGRARGETQYFGPGTRLLVL.

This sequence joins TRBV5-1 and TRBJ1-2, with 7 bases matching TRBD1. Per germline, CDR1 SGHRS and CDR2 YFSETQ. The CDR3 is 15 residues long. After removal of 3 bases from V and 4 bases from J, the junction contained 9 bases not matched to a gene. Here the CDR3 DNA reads TGCGCCAGCAGCTCGGGAGGGGGCTTAAGCTATGGCTACACCTTC. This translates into CASSSGGGLSYGYTF.

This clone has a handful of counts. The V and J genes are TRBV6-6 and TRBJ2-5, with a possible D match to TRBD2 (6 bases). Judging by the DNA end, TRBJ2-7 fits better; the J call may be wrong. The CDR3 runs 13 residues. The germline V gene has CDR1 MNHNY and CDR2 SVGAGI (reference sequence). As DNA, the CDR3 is TGTGCCAGCAGGGGGGGACCGAACTACGAGCAGTACTTC. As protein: CASRGGPNYEQYF.

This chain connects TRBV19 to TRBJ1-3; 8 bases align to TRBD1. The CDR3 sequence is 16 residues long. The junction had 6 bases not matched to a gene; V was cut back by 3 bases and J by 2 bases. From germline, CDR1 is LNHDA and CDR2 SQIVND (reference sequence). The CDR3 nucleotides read TGTGCCAGTAGTATTCAGGGGGCAACGACTGGAAACACCATATATTTT. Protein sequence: CASSIQGATTGNTIYF. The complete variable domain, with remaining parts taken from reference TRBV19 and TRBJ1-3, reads DGGITQSPKYLFRKEGQNVTLSCEQNLNHDAMYWYRQDPGQGLRLIYYSQIVNDFQKGDIAEGYSVSREKKESFPLTVTSAQKNPTAFYLCASSIQGATTGNTIYFGEGSWLTVV.

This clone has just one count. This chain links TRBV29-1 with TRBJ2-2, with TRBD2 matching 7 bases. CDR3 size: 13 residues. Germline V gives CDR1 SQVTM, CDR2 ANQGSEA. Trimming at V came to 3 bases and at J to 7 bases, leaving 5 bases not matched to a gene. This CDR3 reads CSVDGGDGGELFF. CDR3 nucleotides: TGCAGCGTTGATGGGGGGGATGGCGGGGAGCTGTTTTTT.

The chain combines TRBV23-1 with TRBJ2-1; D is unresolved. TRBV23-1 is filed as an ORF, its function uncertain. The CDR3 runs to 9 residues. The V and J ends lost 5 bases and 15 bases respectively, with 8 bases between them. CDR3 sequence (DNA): TGCGCCAGCAGTACCCCACCGTTCTTC. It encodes CASSTPPFF.

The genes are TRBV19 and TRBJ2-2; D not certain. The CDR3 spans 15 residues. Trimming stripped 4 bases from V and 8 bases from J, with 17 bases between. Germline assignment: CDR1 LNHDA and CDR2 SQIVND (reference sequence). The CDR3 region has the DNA TGTGCCAGTAGTAAAGCGTCACACCTCGGTGGGGAGCTGTTTTTT. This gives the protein CASSKASHLGGELFF.

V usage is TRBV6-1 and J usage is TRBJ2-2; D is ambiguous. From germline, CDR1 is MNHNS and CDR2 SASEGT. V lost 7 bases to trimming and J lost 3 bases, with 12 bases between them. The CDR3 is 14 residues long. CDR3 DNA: TGTGCCAGCACCGTCACGGGCCACACCGGGGAGCTGTTTTTT. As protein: CASTVTGHTGELFF.

CDR3 in DNA: TGTGCCAGCAGTGCAGCACGGACAGGGGACAACGAGCAGTACTTC. This gives the protein CASSAARTGDNEQYF. The rearrangement joins TRBV2 to TRBJ2-7; 9 bases align to TRBD1. The CDR3 sequence is 15 residues long. CDR1 and CDR2 (germline): SNHLY, FYNNEI. The V segment lost 4 bases and the J segment 5 bases; nucleotides outside the gene matches: 9.

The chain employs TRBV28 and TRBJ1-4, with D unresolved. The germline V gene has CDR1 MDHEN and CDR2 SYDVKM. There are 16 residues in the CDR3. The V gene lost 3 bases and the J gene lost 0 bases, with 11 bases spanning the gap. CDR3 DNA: TGTGCCAGCAGTTTTGAGGGAGCATCAACTAATGAAAAACTGTTTTTT. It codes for CASSFEGASTNEKLFF.

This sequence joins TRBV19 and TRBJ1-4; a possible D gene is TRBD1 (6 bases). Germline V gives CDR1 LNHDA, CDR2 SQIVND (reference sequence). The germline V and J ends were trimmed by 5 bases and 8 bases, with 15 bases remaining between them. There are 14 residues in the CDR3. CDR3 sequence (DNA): TGTGCCAGTAGTCGGACAGCCGAGGGGGAAAAACTGTTTTTT. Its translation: CASSRTAEGEKLFF.

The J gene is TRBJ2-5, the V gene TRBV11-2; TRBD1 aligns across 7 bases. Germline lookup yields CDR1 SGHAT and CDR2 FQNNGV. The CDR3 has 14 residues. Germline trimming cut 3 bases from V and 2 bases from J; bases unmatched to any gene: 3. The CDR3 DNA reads TGTGCCAGCAGCTTGCGGACAGGACAAGAGACCCAGTACTTC. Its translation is CASSLRTGQETQYF.

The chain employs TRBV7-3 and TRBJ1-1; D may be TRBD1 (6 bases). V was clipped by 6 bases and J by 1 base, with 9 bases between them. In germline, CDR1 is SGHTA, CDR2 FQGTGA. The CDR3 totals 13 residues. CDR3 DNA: TGTGCCAGCAGTAGACAGGAGAACACTGAAGCTTTCTTT. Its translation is CASSRQENTEAFF.

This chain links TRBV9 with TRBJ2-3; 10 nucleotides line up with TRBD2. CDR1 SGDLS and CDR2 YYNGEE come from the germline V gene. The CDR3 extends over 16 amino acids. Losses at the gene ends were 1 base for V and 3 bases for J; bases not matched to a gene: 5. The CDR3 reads CASSVSAGGPTDTQYF. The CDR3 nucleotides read TGTGCCAGCAGCGTATCAGCGGGAGGGCCAACAGATACGCAGTATTTT. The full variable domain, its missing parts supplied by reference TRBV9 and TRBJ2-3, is DSGVTQTPKHLITATGQRVTLRCSPRSGDLSVYWYQQSLDQGLQFLIQYYNGEERAKGNILERFSAQQFPDLHSELNLSSLELGDSALYFCASSVSAGGPTDTQYFGPGTRLTVL.

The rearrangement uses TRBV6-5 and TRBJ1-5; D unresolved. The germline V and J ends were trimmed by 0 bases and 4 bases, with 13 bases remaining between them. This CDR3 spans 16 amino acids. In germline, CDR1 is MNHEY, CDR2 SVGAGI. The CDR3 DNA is TGTGCCAGCAGTTACTCGAAGACCGTTGCAAATCAGCCCCAGCATTTT. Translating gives CASSYSKTVANQPQHF.

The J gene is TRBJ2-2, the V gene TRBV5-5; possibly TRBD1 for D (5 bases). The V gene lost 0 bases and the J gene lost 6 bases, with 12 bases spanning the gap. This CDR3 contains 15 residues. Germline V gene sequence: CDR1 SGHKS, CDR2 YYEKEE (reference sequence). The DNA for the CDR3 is TGTGCCAGCAGCTTGGACAGGCGACCCGCCGGGGAGCTGTTTTTT. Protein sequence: CASSLDRRPAGELFF.

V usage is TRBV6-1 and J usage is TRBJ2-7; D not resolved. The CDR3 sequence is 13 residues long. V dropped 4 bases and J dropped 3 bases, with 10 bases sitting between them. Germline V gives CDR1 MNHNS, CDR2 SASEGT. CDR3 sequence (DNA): TGTGCCAGCAGTGTGAGTACCGGCTACGAGCAGTACTTC. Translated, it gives CASSVSTGYEQYF.

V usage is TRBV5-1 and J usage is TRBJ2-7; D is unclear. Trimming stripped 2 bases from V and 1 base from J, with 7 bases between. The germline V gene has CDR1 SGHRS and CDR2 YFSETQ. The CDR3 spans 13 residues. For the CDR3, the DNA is TGCGCCAGCAGCTTTTCTGGGTCCTACGAGCAGTACTTC. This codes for CASSFSGSYEQYF. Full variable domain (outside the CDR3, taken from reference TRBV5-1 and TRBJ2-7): KAGVTQTPRYLIKTRGQQVTLSCSPISGHRSVSWYQQTPGQGLQFLFEYFSETQRNKGNFPGRFSGRQFSNSRSEMNVSTLELGDSALYLCASSFSGSYEQYFGPGTRLTVT.

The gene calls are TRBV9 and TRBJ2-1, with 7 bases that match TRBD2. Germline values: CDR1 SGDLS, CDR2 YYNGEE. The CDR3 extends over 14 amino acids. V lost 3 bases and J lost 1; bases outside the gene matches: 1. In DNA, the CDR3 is TGTGCCAGCAGCGCCGGGGGGTCCTACAATGAGCAGTTCTTC. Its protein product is CASSAGGSYNEQFF.

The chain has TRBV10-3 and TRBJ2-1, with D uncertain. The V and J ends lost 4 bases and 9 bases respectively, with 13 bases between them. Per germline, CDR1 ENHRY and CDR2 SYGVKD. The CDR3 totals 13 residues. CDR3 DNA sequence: TGTGCCATCAGTGTTGTAGAGTGGGGTGAGCAGTTCTTC. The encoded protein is CAISVVEWGEQFF.

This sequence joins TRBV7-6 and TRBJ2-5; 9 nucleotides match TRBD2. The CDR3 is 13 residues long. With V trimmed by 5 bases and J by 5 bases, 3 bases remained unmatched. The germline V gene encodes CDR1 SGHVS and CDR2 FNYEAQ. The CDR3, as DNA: TGTGCCAGCAGCGGGGCGGGAGGGGAGACCCAGTACTTC. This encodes CASSGAGGETQYF.